This T cell receptor (beta chain) comes out of a study of identical twins (dated by TCRdb to the mid-2010s). For context, the study as a whole: To test whether fetal clonotypes persist, the study used deep sequencing on TCR alpha and beta repertoires from monozygotic twins, unrelated adults of various ages, and cord blood. Replicate twin experiments were performed at different times using different library preparation protocols to rule out contamination.

From the germline V gene, CDR1 is MNHNS and CDR2 is SASEGT. The CDR3 has 15 amino acids, counting the end cysteine and phenylalanine. Of all the DNA, just the CDR3 is kept, 45 bases in frame from base 1. V loses 7 bases of germline sequence and J loses 0 bases, and the interval between the two ends is 13 bases. Receptors were amplified or captured by 5' RACE. The sequencing machine was an Illumina HiSeq 2000. A universal primer binding site was added through template switching, and the final cDNA carried a unique molecular identifier so that TCR cDNA molecules could be counted accurately. Specific primers in the conserved constant-segment region were used to synthesize first-strand cDNA for the TCR alpha and beta chains. To control for contamination, every cDNA library was double barcoded, receiving both a SMART-Mk sample barcode and Illumina barcodes. TruSeq adapter sequences and Illumina sample barcodes were added in two successive PCR steps. Sequencing of the TCR alpha and beta cDNA libraries was done on the Illumina HiSeq platform using custom primers. The original pipeline was this. Unique molecular identifiers were extracted from raw reads with MiGEC, and CDR3 positions were determined with MiXCR. Recombination models were inferred per individual with the repgenHMM and IGoR tools using an EM algorithm. The analysis of shared clonotypes was done with the tcR package in R, with sharing normalized by the product of cloneset sizes. To study raw recombination free of thymic and clonal selection effects, out-of-frame nonproductive sequences were analyzed. TCRdb reworked the public reads: Q25 trimming with fastp, MiXCR clone assembly, productive beta chains retained. Each record represents a unique CDR3 protein, reported with the most common genes and DNA among its rows. The V and J calls shown here were made by TCRdb, not taken from the authors' results. The sample has more than 250,000 distinct CDR3 sequences on record, more than 6.5% of them singletons. The ten largest clones take up 2.1% of the sample.

Every donor in the study was a healthy Caucasian. Three pairs of female monozygotic twins, all aged roughly 18 to 29 years, made up the twin cohort. Miltenyi CD45RO+ enrichment and human naive T-cell isolation kits were used to isolate memory (CD45RO+) and naive T cells from PBMC. This clonotype was observed at least ten times. Its antigen is currently not known. Per-base qualities were not stored, and no clone one base away is much larger. What the authors observed across the whole study: Out-of-frame TCR alpha sequences shared between twins showed an excess of low generation-probability sequences compared with coincidental sharing between unrelated individuals. Fewer insertions were carried by abundant cord blood beta clonotypes, a similar but weaker trend appeared in young adult naive repertoires, and no such trend appeared in memory repertoires. The excess sharing between twins in beta out-of-frame sequences was weaker because fewer shared sequences reduced the signal-to-noise ratio. Invariant T cells such as MAIT and iNKT could partly confound zero-insertion analyses, although diverse VJ usage argued against such confounding for most clonotypes. Out-of-frame TCR alpha sharing in monozygotic twins was systematically underestimated by recombination models, whereas sharing between unrelated individuals was in agreement with the recombination models. Conclusions relied on cross-sectional statistical analysis, since the same donors could not be followed over many years.

Another study also made use of these data, one on yellow fever vaccine responses in identical twins. As that second study puts it: The authors reported that the T cell response to vaccination in identical twins appeared partly convergent and partly personalized. In the study, vaccine-responding T cell clones were precisely tracked in identical twins.

Sequencing used memory (CD45RO+) T cells sorted from blood. The cell subset or site label on this specimen signifies: CD45RO+ enriched T cells. The rearranged chain carries TRBV6-1 and TRBJ1-5; the D gene is perhaps TRBD1, on 6 matching bases. This TCR was sampled from a woman younger than 35 in good health. The CDR3 protein sequence reads: CASKQGWDSNQPQHF. The nucleotides read TGTGCCAGCAAACAGGGATGGGATAGCAATCAGCCCCAGCATTTT.